The clone carrying this T cell receptor (beta chain) has a handful of counts. Its specificity is not known. The data originate from a study of CD8+ T cells in alopecia areata. Study results and limitations: Lesional scalp, especially alopecia totalis/universalis, showed higher clonality than normal scalp.

Germline V gene data show CDR1 as LGHNA and CDR2 as YSLEER. V trimming: 4 bases; J trimming: 3 bases; junction bases outside the gene matches: 2. This CDR3 is built from 13 residues. After isolation, RNA underwent reverse transcription to generate cDNA as the sequencing template. Profiled with immunoSEQ multiplex PCR; TCRdb holds only in-frame clones, not every one. This table has 110,000 or so clones, less than 45% appearing once. Alopecia areata patients gave lesional scalp punch biopsies and peripheral blood samples. The clonotype comes from a human donor with alopecia areata. Sequences were obtained from CD4+ T cells sorted from blood. V gene TRBV4-3 combines with J gene TRBJ2-7; 8 positions agree with TRBD1. The CDR3 here is CASSRGQGYEQYF. Written as DNA, the CDR3 is TGCGCCAGCAGCCGCGGACAGGGCTACGAGCAGTACTTC.